This TCR beta chain is from a study of T cells in Graves' hyperthyroidism and ophthalmopathy (dated by TCRdb to the late 2010s). For the study in its entirety: Peripheral blood was collected at initial diagnosis, before any treatment. A discovery cohort of about 96 patients, fewer than 50 with Graves' ophthalmopathy and 55 to 60 with stable Graves' hyperthyroidism, was used to find distinguishing TCR V-J signatures. According to the paper, TCR Vbeta CDR3 sequencing was carried out on about 140 peripheral blood samples, which came from approximately 41 ophthalmopathy, approximately 78 hyperthyroidism and roughly 17 progressor patients. Following sampling, methimazole starting at 30 mg daily was given to hyperthyroidism patients, and high-dose intravenous methylprednisolone was given to ophthalmopathy patients. For training and testing, the 80 to 100 patients in the discovery cohort were randomly divided in a 7:3 ratio. Thyroid tissue and blood T-cell repertoires from roughly six Graves' hyperthyroidism patients were also compared in the study. An independent validation cohort of about 19 hyperthyroidism patients and about 16 patients who later progressed to ophthalmopathy tested prospective prediction of ophthalmopathy.

The TCR beta CDR3 regions were amplified from the RNA transcripts. For the first round of RT-PCR on the TCR CDR3, the HTBI primer set was used together with the Qiagen OneStep RT-PCR kit. The libraries were constructed in a second round of multiplex PCR and then size-selected and purified. Libraries were sequenced paired-end with 100 bp reads on an Illumina HiSeq2000. In the paper's pipeline: SOAPnuke was used to process the raw data, throwing out any read that contained adapters or uncalled bases, had a mean Phred below 15, or lacked an exact constant-primer or identifier match. COPE v1.2.5 was used to merge high-quality paired reads, and clonotypes were defined as unique nucleotide sequences. MiTCR v1.1 was used to align the clonotypes against IMGT TRBV, TRBD and TRBJ reference segments. Only V-J combinations with frequency above 0.0001, covering roughly 99% of repertoires, were analysed. A TCS score was defined as the ratio between F50 (clonal expansion) and ExV (chaos), using BLOSUM62-based TCRdist between CDR3 peptides within each V-J. Welch's t-statistics and random forest reduced around 550 V-J features to roughly 13, which were used in a naive Bayes classifier (R e1071). In-frame beta chains were kept once TCRdb had trimmed the public reads at Q25 with fastp and called clones with MiXCR. Entries are consolidated by CDR3 protein sequence, retaining the most common genes and DNA. The V and J calls were determined by TCRdb, not by the authors. The sample includes around 690,000 distinct CDR3 sequences, with around 16% observed a single time. The top ten hold 15% to 19% of the sample.

Based on the germline V gene, the CDR1 and CDR2 sequences are MDHEN and SYDVKM. Trimming removed 8 bases from V and 6 bases from J, leaving 25 bases between the germline ends. Counted from cysteine to phenylalanine, this CDR3 has 17 amino acids. Only CDR3 DNA remains: 51 bases, in frame from the first base. Summary of the overall study and its limitations: In validation, progression to ophthalmopathy was predicted by the model with 55% to 71% sensitivity and about 72% specificity, a median of around 6.5 months before onset. A 13 V-J signature model separated ophthalmopathy from stable hyperthyroidism, with roughly 88% sensitivity and 81% to 83% specificity in cross-validation and 80%/75% in testing. No statistical method was used to set the sample size in advance, and investigators knew the group allocation. Most expanded thyroid clonotypes (frequency above 0.001) were also found in blood, which suggests that blood repertoires may mirror thyroid immune responses.

Stable Graves' hyperthyroidism was defined as no progression to ophthalmopathy during 18 months of follow-up. Hyperthyroidism patients were newly diagnosed, with disease duration under 2 months, and aged 18 to 65 years. The study excluded patients with uncontrolled infections, other autoimmune diseases, pregnancy or lactation. Diagnoses relied on clinical symptoms, serum thyroxine and TRAb, thyroid ultrasound and orbital computed tomography. PBMCs were separated from roughly 9.3 ml of fresh peripheral blood using Ficoll-Paque density gradient centrifugation. Trizol reagent was used to extract total RNA, and RNA quality was then checked on an Agilent 2100 Bioanalyzer. On this clonotype: The target of this receptor is not known. Base qualities are not provided; no much larger clone lies one nucleotide away.

The sample comprised blood. The TCR originated in a man in his fifties or sixties with Graves' hyperthyroidism. The chain couples TRBV28 to TRBJ1-4; TRBD1 might be the D gene, on 5 matching bases. In nucleotide form, the sequence is TGTGCCAGCGTGGCCCACCTGGGGGGAATGGGAGATGAAAAACTGTTTTTT. This encodes CASVAHLGGMGDEKLFF.